This T cell receptor beta chain is drawn from a study of Ad26.COV2.S vaccination and SARS-CoV-2 variants. The method was immunoSEQ multiplex PCR; TCRdb's version includes in-frame clones alone and lacks a portion of them. The sample shows about 680,000 clones, roughly 90% of them seen only once. Described treatment: 15 to 20 received Ad26.COV2.S at low or high dose, single or two shots; several received placebo; per-sample allocation not given. At day 63 after the first vaccine or placebo injection, samples were drawn. CDR3 length: 12 amino acids. V shed 5 bases and J shed 1 base, with 5 bases lying between them. Germline loops: CDR1 SNHLY, CDR2 FYNNEI.

The rearrangement joins TRBV2 to TRBJ2-5; D call uncertain. This receptor was obtained from a person between 18 and 60 years old who received the Ad26.COV2.S COVID-19 vaccine or a placebo. Material: peripheral blood, obtained in a trial of Ad26.COV2.S vaccine versus placebo. The CDR3 region is CASSHPQETQYF. For the CDR3, the DNA is TGTGCCAGCAGTCATCCCCAAGAGACCCAGTACTTC.